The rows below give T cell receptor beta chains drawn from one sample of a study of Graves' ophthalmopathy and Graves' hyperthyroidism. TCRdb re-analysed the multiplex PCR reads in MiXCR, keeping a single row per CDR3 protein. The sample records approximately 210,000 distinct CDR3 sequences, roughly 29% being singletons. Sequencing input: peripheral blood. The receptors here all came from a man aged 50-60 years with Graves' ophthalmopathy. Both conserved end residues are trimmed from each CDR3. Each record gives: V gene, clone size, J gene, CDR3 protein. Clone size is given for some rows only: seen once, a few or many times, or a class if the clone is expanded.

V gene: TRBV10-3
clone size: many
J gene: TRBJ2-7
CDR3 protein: AISGVASGHSYEQY

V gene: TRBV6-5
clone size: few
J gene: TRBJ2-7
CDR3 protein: ASSYSTVAYEQY

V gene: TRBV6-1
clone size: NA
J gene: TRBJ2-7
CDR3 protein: ASSDRDSLY

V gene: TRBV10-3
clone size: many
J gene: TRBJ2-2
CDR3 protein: AIRRLAGDGGTGELF

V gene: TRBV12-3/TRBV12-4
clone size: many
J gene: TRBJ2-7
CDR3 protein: ASSRTSSYEQY

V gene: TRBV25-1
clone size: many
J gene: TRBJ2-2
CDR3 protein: ASAFGGSGGELF

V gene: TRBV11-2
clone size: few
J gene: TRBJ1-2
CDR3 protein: ASSLDSGNYGYT

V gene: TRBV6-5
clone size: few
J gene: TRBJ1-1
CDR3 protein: ASRSLRGSREGEAF

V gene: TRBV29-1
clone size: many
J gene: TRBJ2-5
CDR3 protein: SVDPYQTAAQETQY

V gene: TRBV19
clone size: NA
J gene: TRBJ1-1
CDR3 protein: ATGQGVNTEAF

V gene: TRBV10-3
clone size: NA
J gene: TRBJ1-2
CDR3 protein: AISVDRTNYGYT

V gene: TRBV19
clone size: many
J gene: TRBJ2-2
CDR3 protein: ASSISGANTGELF

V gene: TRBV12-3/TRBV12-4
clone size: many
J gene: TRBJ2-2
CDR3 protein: ASSLPDSPPGELF

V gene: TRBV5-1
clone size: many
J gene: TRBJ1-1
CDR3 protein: ASSLLESGNTEAF

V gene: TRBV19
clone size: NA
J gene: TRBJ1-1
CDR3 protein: ASSPMQGGDTEAF

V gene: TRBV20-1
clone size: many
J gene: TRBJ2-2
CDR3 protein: SAGTSGSRGGELF

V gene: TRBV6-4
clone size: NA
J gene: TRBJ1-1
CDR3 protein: ASSDSNVGEAF

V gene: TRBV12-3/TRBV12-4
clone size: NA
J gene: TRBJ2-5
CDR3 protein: ASRPTSIETQY

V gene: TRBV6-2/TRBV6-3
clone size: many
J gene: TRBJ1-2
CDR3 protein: ASSYATGGDDYGYT

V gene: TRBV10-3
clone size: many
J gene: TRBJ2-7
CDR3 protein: AISGLQGEALYEQY

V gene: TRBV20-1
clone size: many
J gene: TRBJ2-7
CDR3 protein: SAPTSGSYEQY

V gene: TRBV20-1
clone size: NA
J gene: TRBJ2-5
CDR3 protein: SATIQQGWGQY

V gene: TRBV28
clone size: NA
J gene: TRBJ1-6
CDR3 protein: ASRGQAYNSPLH

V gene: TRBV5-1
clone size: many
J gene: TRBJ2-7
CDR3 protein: ASSLTLQGAYEQY

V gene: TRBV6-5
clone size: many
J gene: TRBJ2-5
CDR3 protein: ASSYRKIQGQETQY

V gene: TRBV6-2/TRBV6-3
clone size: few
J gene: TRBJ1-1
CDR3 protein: ASSRTKDTEAF

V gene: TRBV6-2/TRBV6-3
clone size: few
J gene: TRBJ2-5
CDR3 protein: ASSSEMLSGRETQY

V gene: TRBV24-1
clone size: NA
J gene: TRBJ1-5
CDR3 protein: ATRQIQGHSNQPQH